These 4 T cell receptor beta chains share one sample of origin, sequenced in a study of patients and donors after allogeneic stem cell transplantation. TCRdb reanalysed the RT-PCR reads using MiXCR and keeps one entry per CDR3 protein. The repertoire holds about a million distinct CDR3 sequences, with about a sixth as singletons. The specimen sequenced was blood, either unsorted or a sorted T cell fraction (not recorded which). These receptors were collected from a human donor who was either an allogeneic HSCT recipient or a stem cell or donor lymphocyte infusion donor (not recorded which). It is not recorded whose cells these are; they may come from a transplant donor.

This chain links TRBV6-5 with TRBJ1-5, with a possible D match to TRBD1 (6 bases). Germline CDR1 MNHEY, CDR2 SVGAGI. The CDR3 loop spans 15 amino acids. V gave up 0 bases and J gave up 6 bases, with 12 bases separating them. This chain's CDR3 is CASSYSVGGGQPQHF. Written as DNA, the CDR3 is TGTGCCAGCAGTTACTCCGTGGGAGGGGGTCAGCCCCAGCATTTT.

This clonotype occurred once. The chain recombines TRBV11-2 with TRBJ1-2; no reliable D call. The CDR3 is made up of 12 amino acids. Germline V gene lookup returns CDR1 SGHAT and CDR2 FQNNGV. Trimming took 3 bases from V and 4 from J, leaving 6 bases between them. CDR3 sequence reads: CASSLQSYGYTF. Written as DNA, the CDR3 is TGTGCCAGCAGCTTGCAGTCCTATGGCTACACCTTC. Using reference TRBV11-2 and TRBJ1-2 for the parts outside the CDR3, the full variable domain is EAGVAQSPRYKIIEKRQSVAFWCNPISGHATLYWYQQILGQGPKLLIQFQNNGVVDDSQLPKDRFSAERLKGVDSTLKIQPAKLEDSAVYLCASSLQSYGYTFGSGTRLTVV.

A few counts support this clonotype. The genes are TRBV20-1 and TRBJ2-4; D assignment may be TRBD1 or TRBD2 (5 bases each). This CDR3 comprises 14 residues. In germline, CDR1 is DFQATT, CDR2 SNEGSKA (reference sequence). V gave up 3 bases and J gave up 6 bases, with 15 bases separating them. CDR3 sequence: CSASTDGDGNIQYF. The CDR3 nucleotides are TGCAGTGCTAGTACAGACGGGGACGGAAACATTCAGTACTTC.

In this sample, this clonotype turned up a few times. The CDR3 here is CSAHPLRSPREQFF. The CDR3, as DNA: TGCAGCGCCCATCCCCTGCGGAGCCCCCGGGAGCAGTTCTTC. J is TRBJ2-1 and V is TRBV29-1, with D unresolved. The CDR3 totals 14 residues. V was shortened by 7 bases and J by 10 bases, with 23 bases between the two germline ends. Germline V CDR1 and CDR2: SQVTM, ANQGSEA.